This T cell receptor beta chain was captured in a study of T-cell reconstitution after alpha-beta-depleted transplantation in children. Points from the study as a whole: Alpha-beta T cells present about two months after transplant were reported to originate from several hundred expanded graft clones.

Preparing the TCRbeta library involved the use of unique molecular identifiers. TCRdb re-called the PCR reads with MiXCR, one entry per CDR3 protein. The table records around 490,000 distinct CDR3 sequences, approximately 10% of them present only once. With 8 bases removed from V and 5 bases from J, the gap between germline ends came to 16 bases. CDR3 length: 13 residues. The germline gives CDR1 MDHEN, CDR2 SYDVKM. This clonotype was observed at least ten times. Its antigen remains unidentified. The chain couples TRBV28 to TRBJ2-7; D remains unclear. The TCR comes from a female patient aged 2-9 years who had a stem cell transplant for aplastic anemia, so the T cells may come from the graft donor. This specimen consisted of PBMCs, mostly from graft donor cells, obtained 180 days after TCRalphabeta/CD19-depleted stem cell transplant. The CDR3 reads CASRRAAIDEQYF. DNA for the CDR3: TGTGCCAGCCGTCGGGCCGCCATCGACGAGCAGTACTTC.